This is a list of T cell receptor beta chains from one sample in a study of immune cell composition in non-small cell lung cancer. Repertoires were generated with immunoSEQ multiplex PCR, while TCRdb's copy carries only in-frame clones and drops some. The data contain 2,500 or so clones, about 74% of them seen just once; the ten biggest clones take up roughly 5%. Sequenced input: lung tumor tissue. All receptors come from a human donor with non-small cell lung cancer. CDR3s include the opening cysteine and the closing phenylalanine or tryptophan. The D gene is left open where the match is weak. Size tells how often a clone was seen (once, few, many) or the class of an expanded clone, and some rows leave it out.

D gene	V gene	J gene	clone size	CDR3 DNA	CDR3 protein
TRBD1	TRBV7-9	TRBJ1-6	NA	TGTGCCAGCAGCTCCGGGACAGGGAACTATAATTCACCCCTCCACTTT	CASSSGTGNYNSPLHF
TRBD2	TRBV11-2	TRBJ2-2	once	TGTGCCAGCAGCGGCGGGACTAGCTGGAACACCGGGGAGCTGTTTTTT	CASSGGTSWNTGELFF
TRBD1	TRBV25-1	TRBJ1-1	NA	TGTGCCAGCAGTTTGGGACAGGCCCCATCCGCTTTCTTT	CASSLGQAPSAFF
TRBD2	TRBV5-5	TRBJ2-1	NA	TGTGCCAGCAGCTTGCGAGTCGGCGGGAGCCTCGGTGAGCAGTTCTTC	CASSLRVGGSLGEQFF
NA	TRBV6-4	TRBJ2-1	few	TGTGCCAGCAGTGACTCGGACAACAATGAGCAGTTCTTC	CASSDSDNNEQFF
NA	TRBV2	TRBJ1-5	NA	TGTGCCAGCAGTGACGACTATAGCAATCAGCCCCAGCATTTT	CASSDDYSNQPQHF
NA	TRBV21-1	TRBJ1-2	NA	TGTGCCAGCAGCAAAGGCAACGGACAGGGGGCTAGTAATGGCTACACCTTC	CASSKGNGQGASNGYTF
NA	TRBV6-5	TRBJ2-7	NA	TGTGCCAGCAGTTACTCTCAGTACGCCTACGAGCAGTACTTC	CASSYSQYAYEQYF
NA	TRBV5-1	TRBJ2-7	few	TGCGCCAGCAGCTTGGGTCGGTGGGAGCAGTACTTC	CASSLGRWEQYF
NA	TRBV28	TRBJ1-4	few	TGTGCCAGCAGTTCCCGAAGCCGACAGTTTTTT	CASSSRSRQFF
NA	TRBV6-1	TRBJ2-5	NA	TGTGCCAGCAGTCCGAGACAGACAGAGACCCAGTACTTC	CASSPRQTETQYF
TRBD2	TRBV5-6	TRBJ2-1	NA	TGTGCCAGCAGCTCCAGGCGGACTAGCGGGACCAATGAGCAGTTCTTC	CASSSRRTSGTNEQFF
NA	TRBV5-1	TRBJ2-7	few	TGCGCCAGCAGTCCCGGGACTGTGTGGGAGCAGTACTTC	CASSPGTVWEQYF
NA	TRBV30	TRBJ1-5	NA	TGTGCCTGGAGTACCCCCGGCGGGTACAATCAGCCCCAGCATTTT	CAWSTPGGYNQPQHF
TRBD1	TRBV5-1	TRBJ1-4	NA	TGCGCCAGCAGCCCGACAGGGTTCAAAGAAAAACTGTTTTTT	CASSPTGFKEKLFF
NA	TRBV5-1	TRBJ2-2	NA	TGCGCCAGCAGATCGGGTGCCGGCACAGGGGAGCTGTTTTTT	CASRSGAGTGELFF
TRBD1	TRBV6-1	TRBJ2-7	NA	TGTGCCAGCAGTGAGCGGGACAGGGCTTACGAGCAGTACTTC	CASSERDRAYEQYF
NA	TRBV10-3	TRBJ2-7	few	TGTGCCATCAGCCTAGGGGGACGGGAGCAGTACTTC	CAISLGGREQYF
NA	TRBV5-6	TRBJ1-1	NA	TGTGCCAGCAGCTTTGGGGGGGATGTAGCTTTCTTT	CASSFGGDVAFF
TRBD1	TRBV7-2	TRBJ1-1	few	TGTGCCAGCAGCCCTCCAGGGGGCCGGAACACTGAAGCTTTCTTT	CASSPPGGRNTEAFF
NA	TRBV4-3	TRBJ2-3	NA	TGCGCCAGCAGCCAAGAAATCGGAGATACGCAGTATTTT	CASSQEIGDTQYF
TRBD2	TRBV2	TRBJ2-2	NA	TGTGCCAGCAGGCGGGAGTCAGGGCCCGGGGAGCTGTTTTTT	CASRRESGPGELFF
TRBD1	TRBV12-5	TRBJ2-7	NA	TGTGCTAGTGGACCACAGGGGCCAAGCTACGAGCAGTACTTC	CASGPQGPSYEQYF
TRBD1	TRBV19	TRBJ1-5	NA	TGTGCCAGTAGTCTATACAGGGGGTCGCAGCCCCAGCATTTT	CASSLYRGSQPQHF
NA	TRBV7-8	TRBJ2-1	NA	TGTGCCAGTCTCGAGTCAGGCTACAATGAGCAGTTCTTC	CASLESGYNEQFF
TRBD1	TRBV6-5	TRBJ1-3	NA	TGTGCCAGCAGTTACGGGACAGGGAGAGTAAACACCATATATTTT	CASSYGTGRVNTIYF
NA	TRBV29-1	TRBJ2-2	NA	TGCAGCGTTGTGGGGGGAGGAGCGCGCACCGGGGAGCTGTTTTTT	CSVVGGGARTGELFF
NA	TRBV4-2	TRBJ2-2	few	TGTGCCAGCAGAGAAGGGGGGGCGAGCGGGGAGCTGTTTTTT	CASREGGASGELFF
NA	TRBV6-1	TRBJ2-2	large	TGTGCCAGCAGTGACGTTAACACCGGGGAGCTGTTTTTT	CASSDVNTGELFF
TRBD2	TRBV13	TRBJ2-3	NA	TGTGCCAGCAGCCCCACGGGGGGGTTTAACACAGATACGCAGTATTTT	CASSPTGGFNTDTQYF
NA	TRBV27	TRBJ1-4	NA	TGTGCCAGCAGTTTAAAGGCAGGGTATAATGAAAAACTGTTTTTT	CASSLKAGYNEKLFF
NA	TRBV11-1	TRBJ2-3	NA	TGTGCCAGCAGCTTCGTTCGGGGGGATACGCAGTATTTT	CASSFVRGDTQYF
NA	TRBV11-3	TRBJ2-1	NA	TGTGCCAGCAGCTTAGACCAGGGGGGCTACAATGAGCAGTTCTTC	CASSLDQGGYNEQFF
NA	TRBV18	TRBJ1-2	once	TGTGCCAGCTCGCCCCGAGAAGGGGGATCCTCTGATGGCTACACCTTC	CASSPREGGSSDGYTF
NA	TRBV7-2	TRBJ1-1	NA	TGTGCCAGCAGCTTTCTCAACACTGAAGCTTTCTTT	CASSFLNTEAFF
NA	TRBV6-1	TRBJ2-7	few	TGTGCCAGCACGCCCAGGAATGTCTACGAGCAGTACTTC	CASTPRNVYEQYF
TRBD2	TRBV6-5	TRBJ2-7	NA	TGTGCCAGCAGTTTACGCGCTAGCGGGATAAGCGAGCAGTACTTC	CASSLRASGISEQYF
NA	TRBV6-1	TRBJ2-7	NA	TGTGCCAGCAGTGAGTTTGGGGGCATGGGATACGAGCAGTACTTC	CASSEFGGMGYEQYF
NA	TRBV7-2	TRBJ1-4	few	TGTGCCAGCAGCTTAACAGGACCTACTAATGAAAAACTGTTTTTT	CASSLTGPTNEKLFF
TRBD1	TRBV19	TRBJ2-7	NA	TGTGCCAGTAGTGCGGGACAGGACTACGAGCAGTACTTC	CASSAGQDYEQYF
TRBD1	TRBV18	TRBJ1-2	NA	TGTGCCAGCTCAGATGGACAGGGCTATGGCTACACCTTC	CASSDGQGYGYTF
TRBD1	TRBV27	TRBJ2-7	NA	TGTGCCAGCAGCAGAACAGGGGGCCGGTCCTACGAGCAGTACTTC	CASSRTGGRSYEQYF
TRBD1	TRBV6-1	TRBJ1-5	NA	TGTGCCACCGTACCGGGACAGGGGGCAATTCAGCCCCAGCATTTT	CATVPGQGAIQPQHF
NA	TRBV11-2	TRBJ2-3	NA	TGTGCCAGCAGCTTAGAACTTAGCTGGGCAGATACGCAGTATTTT	CASSLELSWADTQYF
TRBD2	TRBV19	TRBJ2-2	NA	TGTGCCAGTAGTAGGGAGCGGGGGTCGAACACCGGGGAGCTGTTTTTT	CASSRERGSNTGELFF
NA	TRBV9	TRBJ1-5	once	TGTGCCAGCAGCGCTGGAGATTTTGGTCAGCCCCAGCATTTT	CASSAGDFGQPQHF
NA	TRBV6-5	TRBJ1-3	NA	TGTGCCAGCATCACACAGAGCTCTGGAAACACCATATATTTT	CASITQSSGNTIYF
NA	TRBV6-5	TRBJ1-2	NA	TGTGCCAGCAGTTACTCGAGTATATACTATGGCTACACCTTC	CASSYSSIYYGYTF
TRBD2	TRBV5-4	TRBJ2-7	once	TGTGCCAGCAGCTTGGGGAGGGAGGGCGAGCAGTACTTC	CASSLGREGEQYF
NA	TRBV5-1	TRBJ1-1	once	TGCGCCAGCAGCCGGCGAGGGGGAGAAGAAGCTTTCTTT	CASSRRGGEEAFF
NA	TRBV7-2	TRBJ2-4	NA	TGTGCCAGCAGCTTCTCGTCCCCGGGGAACATTCAGTACTTC	CASSFSSPGNIQYF
NA	TRBV29-1	TRBJ2-5	NA	TGCAGCGTTGAGGGAGTTTCAGGTGGAGAGACCCAGTACTTC	CSVEGVSGGETQYF